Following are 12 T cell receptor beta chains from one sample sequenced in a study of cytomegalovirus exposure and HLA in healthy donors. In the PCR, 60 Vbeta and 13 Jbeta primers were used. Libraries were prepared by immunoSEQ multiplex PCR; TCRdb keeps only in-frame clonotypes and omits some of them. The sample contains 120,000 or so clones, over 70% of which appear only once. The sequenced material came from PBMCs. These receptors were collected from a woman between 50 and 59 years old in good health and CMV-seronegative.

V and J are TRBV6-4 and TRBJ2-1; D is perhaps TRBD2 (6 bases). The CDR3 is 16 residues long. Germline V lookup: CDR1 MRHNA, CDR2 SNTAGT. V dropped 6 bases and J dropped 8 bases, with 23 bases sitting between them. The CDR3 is CASSDKTAGEGDEQFF. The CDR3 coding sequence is TGTGCCAGCAGCGATAAGACAGCGGGCGAAGGCGATGAGCAGTTCTTC.

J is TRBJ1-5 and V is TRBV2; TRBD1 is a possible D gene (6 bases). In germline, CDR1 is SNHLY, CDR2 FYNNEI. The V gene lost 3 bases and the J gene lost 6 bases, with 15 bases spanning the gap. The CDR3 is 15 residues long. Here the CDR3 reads CASSDGQGPGQPQHF. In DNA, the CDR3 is TGTGCCAGCAGTGATGGGCAGGGGCCCGGTCAGCCCCAGCATTTT.

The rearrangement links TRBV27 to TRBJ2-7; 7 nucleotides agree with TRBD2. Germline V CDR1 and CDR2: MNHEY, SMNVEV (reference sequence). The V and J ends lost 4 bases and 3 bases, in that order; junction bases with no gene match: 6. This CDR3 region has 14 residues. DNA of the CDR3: TGTGCCAGCAGTTGGGGGGGACTGGGCTACGAGCAGTACTTC. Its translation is CASSWGGLGYEQYF.

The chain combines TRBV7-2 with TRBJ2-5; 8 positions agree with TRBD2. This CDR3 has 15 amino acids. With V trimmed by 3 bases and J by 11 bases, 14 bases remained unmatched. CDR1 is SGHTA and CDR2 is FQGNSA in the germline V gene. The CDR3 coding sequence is TGTGCCAGCAGCTTCGGGTCCACTAGCGGATTGGGGCAGTACTTC. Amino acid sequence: CASSFGSTSGLGQYF. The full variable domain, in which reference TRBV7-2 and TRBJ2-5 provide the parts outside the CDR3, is GAGVSQSPSNKVTEKGKDVELRCDPISGHTALYWYRQSLGQGLEFLIYFQGNSAPDKSGLPSDRFSAERTGGSVSTLTIQRTQQEDSAVYLCASSFGSTSGLGQYFGPGTRLLVL.

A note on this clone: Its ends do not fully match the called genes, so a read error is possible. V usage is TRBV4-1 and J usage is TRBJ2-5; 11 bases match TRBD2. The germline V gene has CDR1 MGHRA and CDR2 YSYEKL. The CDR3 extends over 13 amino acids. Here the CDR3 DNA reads TGCGCCAGCGCCTCCCTTAGCGGGAGGGGTCCTCACTTC. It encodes CASASLSGRGPHF.

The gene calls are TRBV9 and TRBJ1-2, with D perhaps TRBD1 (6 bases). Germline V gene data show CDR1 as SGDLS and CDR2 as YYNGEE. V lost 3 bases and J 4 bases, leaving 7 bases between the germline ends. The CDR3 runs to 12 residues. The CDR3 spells CASSGTVYGYTF. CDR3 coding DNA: TGTGCCAGCAGCGGGACAGTCTATGGCTACACCTTC. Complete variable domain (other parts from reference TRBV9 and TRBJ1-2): DSGVTQTPKHLITATGQRVTLRCSPRSGDLSVYWYQQSLDQGLQFLIQYYNGEERAKGNILERFSAQQFPDLHSELNLSSLELGDSALYFCASSGTVYGYTFGSGTRLTVV.

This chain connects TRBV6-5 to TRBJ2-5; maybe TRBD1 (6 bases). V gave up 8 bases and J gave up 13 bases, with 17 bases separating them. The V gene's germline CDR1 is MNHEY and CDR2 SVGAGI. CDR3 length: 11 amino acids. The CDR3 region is CASQGQGYPYF. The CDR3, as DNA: TGTGCCAGCCAAGGCCAGGGGTATCCGTACTTC.

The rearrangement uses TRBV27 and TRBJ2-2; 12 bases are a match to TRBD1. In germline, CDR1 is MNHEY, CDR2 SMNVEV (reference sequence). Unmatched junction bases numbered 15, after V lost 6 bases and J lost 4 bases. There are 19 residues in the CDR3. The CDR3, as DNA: TGTGCCAGCAGCCCGGAGGAAAAGGGACAGGGGGCGCTCACCGGGGAGCTGTTTTTT. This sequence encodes CASSPEEKGQGALTGELFF.

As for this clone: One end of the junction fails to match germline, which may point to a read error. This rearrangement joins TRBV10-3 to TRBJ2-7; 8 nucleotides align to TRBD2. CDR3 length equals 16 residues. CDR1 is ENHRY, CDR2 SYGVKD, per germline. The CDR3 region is CTISESMAGGYDEQYF. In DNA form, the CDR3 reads TGTACCATCAGTGAGTCGATGGCGGGAGGTTACGACGAGCAGTACTTC.

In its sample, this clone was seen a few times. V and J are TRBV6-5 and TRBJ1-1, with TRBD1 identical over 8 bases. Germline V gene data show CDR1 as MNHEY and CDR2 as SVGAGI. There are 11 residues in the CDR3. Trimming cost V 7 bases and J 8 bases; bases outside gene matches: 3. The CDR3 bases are TGTGCCAGCACGGGGGACAGGGAAGCTTTCTTT. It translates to CASTGDREAFF.

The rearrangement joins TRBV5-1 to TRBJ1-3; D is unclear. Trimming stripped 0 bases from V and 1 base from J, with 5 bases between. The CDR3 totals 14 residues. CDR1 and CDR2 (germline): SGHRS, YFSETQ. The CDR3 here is CASSLGESGNTIYF. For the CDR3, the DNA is TGCGCCAGCAGCTTGGGGGAGTCTGGAAACACCATATATTTT. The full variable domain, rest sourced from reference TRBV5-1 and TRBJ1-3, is KAGVTQTPRYLIKTRGQQVTLSCSPISGHRSVSWYQQTPGQGLQFLFEYFSETQRNKGNFPGRFSGRQFSNSRSEMNVSTLELGDSALYLCASSLGESGNTIYFGEGSWLTVV.

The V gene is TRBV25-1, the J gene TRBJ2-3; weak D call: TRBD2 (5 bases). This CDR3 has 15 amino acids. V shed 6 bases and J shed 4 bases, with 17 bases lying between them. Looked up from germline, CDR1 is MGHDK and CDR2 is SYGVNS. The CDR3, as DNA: TGTGCCAGCAGCTTTCACGGGGAGTACGCAGATACGCAGTATTTT. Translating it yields CASSFHGEYADTQYF.